This T cell receptor (beta chain) was identified in a study of cytomegalovirus exposure and HLA in healthy donors. For the study at large: For the roughly 390 genotyped donors, approximately 82% fell within the Caucasian-associated ancestry cluster.

Overall study findings and caveats: Trimming of TCR beta V- and J-genes showed a link, identified in a later analysis, to a missense DCLRE1C variant. Immune exposure information comprised only CMV serostatus.

This CDR3 spans 14 amino acids. V was clipped by 2 bases and J by 11 bases; unmatched bases: 10. The germline gives CDR1 SNHLY, CDR2 FYNNEI. Donors were nominally healthy when sampled, though unrecorded immune exposures were likely. Comments on this clone: Its specificity is unknown.

The study ran its PCR with 60 Vbeta and 13 Jbeta primers. Measured with immunoSEQ multiplex PCR; TCRdb has only the in-frame clones, and not every one. In the table there are around 200,000 clones, just under 85% of which are singletons. Sample: PBMCs. This chain connects TRBV2 to TRBJ1-1; TRBD1 matches at 8 bases. The receptor was isolated from a woman aged 40-49 years in good health and CMV-seronegative. The CDR3 region is CASSERGDRGSAFF. In nucleotides, the CDR3 is TGTGCCAGCAGTGAAAGGGGAGACAGGGGCTCGGCTTTCTTT.